The 30 T cell receptor beta chains presented below share a single source sample, sequenced in a study of post-analysis software for immune sequencing data (dated by TCRdb to the mid-2010s). Libraries were made using PCR. The sequencer listed for this sample is Illumina HiSeq 2500. To reduce PCR and sequencing biases, unique molecular identifiers were built into the TCR beta cDNA libraries. TCRdb trimmed public reads at Q25 via fastp, called clones via MiXCR and kept in-frame beta chains. One record per CDR3 amino acid sequence lists the most common genes and DNA. The sample data list 700,000 to 900,000 distinct CDR3 sequences, and around 45% of these were observed just once. Of the sample, roughly 5% is held by the ten largest clones. Results and caveats for the whole study, not just this receptor: Significantly higher frequencies in patients than in controls were found for about five TRBV segments, including TRBV5-6, TRBV5-1 and TRBV20-1.

The antigens of these receptors remain unknown. Sequenced: blood. These receptors all stem from a girl aged 10 to 17 with multiple sclerosis.

The rearrangement uses TRBV12-3 or TRBV12-4 and TRBJ2-5; 13 bases are a match to TRBD2. With the DNA end fitting TRBJ2-7 better, the J assignment may be wrong. This CDR3 has 15 residues. The CDR3 here is CASSSGLAGRYEQYF. CDR3 nucleotides: TGTGCCAGCAGTTCGGGACTAGCGGGAAGGTACGAGCAGTACTTC.

The J gene is TRBJ2-1, the V gene TRBV7-3; TRBD2 aligns across 10 bases. V lost 4 bases to trimming and J lost 8 bases; unmatched junction nucleotides: 8. From germline, CDR1 is SGHTA and CDR2 FQGTGA. The CDR3 spans 15 residues. CDR3 in amino acids: CASSSTSGIWDEQFF. In nucleotides, the CDR3 is TGTGCCAGCAGCTCCACTAGCGGGATCTGGGATGAGCAGTTCTTC.

The chain joins TRBV29-1 to TRBJ1-2; TRBD1 matches 7 bases. V lost 7 bases and J lost 8; bases outside the gene matches: 7. CDR1 SQVTM and CDR2 ANQGSEA come from the germline V gene. The CDR3 spans 11 residues. CDR3 protein: CSADRERGYTF. CDR3 nucleotides: TGCAGCGCCGACAGGGAAAGAGGCTACACCTTC.

The V call is TRBV3-1, the J call TRBJ1-1, with D perhaps TRBD1 (6 bases). Germline assignment: CDR1 LGHDT and CDR2 YNNKEL (reference sequence). CDR3 length equals 19 residues. V was pared by 0 bases and J by 2 bases, with 22 bases between. The CDR3 bases are TGTGCCAGCAGCCAAGAATGGTGGCAGGGGTCGAAACCCAACACTGAAGCTTTCTTT. Encoded protein: CASSQEWWQGSKPNTEAFF.

The chain carries TRBV20-1 and TRBJ2-7; 11 bases are a match to TRBD2. The junction had 6 bases not matched to a gene; V was cut back by 5 bases and J by 3 bases. CDR1 and CDR2 from the germline V gene are DFQATT and SNEGSKA (reference sequence). The CDR3 extends over 14 amino acids. CDR3 DNA: TGCAGTGCTCGTCTGACTAGCGGGGTCTACGAGCAGTACTTC. It yields the protein CSARLTSGVYEQYF.

This clonotype was seen more than once but under ten times. The gene calls are TRBV7-3 and TRBJ1-1; no reliable D call. The CDR3 length is 14 residues. Per the germline V gene, CDR1 is SGHTA and CDR2 is FQGTGA. The ends were cut back, 2 bases at V and 0 bases at J, with 7 bases in the middle. CDR3 sequence: CASSLRAVNTEAFF. The CDR3 DNA reads as TGTGCCAGCAGCTTACGGGCGGTGAACACTGAAGCTTTCTTT.

This clonotype was observed once. The chain links TRBV6-6 to TRBJ1-5; D is unresolved. The CDR3 is 17 amino acids. V was trimmed by 6 bases and J by 3 bases, leaving 21 bases between them. Germline V gene lookup returns CDR1 MNHNY and CDR2 SVGAGI (reference sequence). CDR3 DNA sequence: TGTGCCAGCAGCCCTCGGATGACGGGAATCAACAATCAGCCCCAGCATTTT. Its protein is CASSPRMTGINNQPQHF.

The CDR3 sequence: CASSLSQGVGQPQHF. In nucleotides, the CDR3 is TGTGCCAGCAGTTTAAGCCAGGGTGTCGGCCAGCCCCAGCATTTT. The chain is built from TRBV12-3 or TRBV12-4 and TRBJ1-5, with D possibly TRBD1 on 5 matching bases. This CDR3 has 15 amino acids. Trimming pared 2 bases from V and 7 bases from J, leaving 15 bases between.

This chain connects TRBV19 to TRBJ1-4, with D hard to call. Germline values: CDR1 LNHDA, CDR2 SQIVND (reference sequence). V lost 4 bases and J lost 8, with 17 bases in between. The CDR3 length is 15 residues. The CDR3 DNA reads TGTGCCAGTAGTACAGACCCGATACTACAGGAAAAACTGTTTTTT. It specifies CASSTDPILQEKLFF.

This chain links TRBV4-1 with TRBJ1-2; 7 bases are a match to TRBD1. CDR1 and CDR2 from the germline V gene are MGHRA and YSYEKL. V lost 0 bases and J lost 4; bases outside the gene matches: 11. CDR3 length: 17 residues. The CDR3 bases are TGCGCCAGCAGCCAAGAACTCTCGACAGGGCCTGGCTATGGCTACACCTTC. Its translation: CASSQELSTGPGYGYTF.

This clonotype was found a few times. CDR3 DNA: TGTGCCAGCAGCGTAGGAGCGGATCCGGGTTACGAGCAGTACTTC. This sequence encodes CASSVGADPGYEQYF. The chain is built from TRBV9 and TRBJ2-7, with a weak D call TRBD2 (5 bases). Germline V lookup: CDR1 SGDLS, CDR2 YYNGEE. CDR3 size: 15 residues. V was shortened by 0 bases and J by 4 bases, with 14 bases between the two germline ends.

This clonotype showed up just a few times. This chain uses TRBV5-1 with TRBJ2-4; 7 nucleotides line up with TRBD1. Germline CDR1 is SGHRS and CDR2 is YFSETQ. V shed 2 bases and J 10 bases; nucleotides not matched to a gene: 9. The CDR3 contains 14 residues. The CDR3 DNA reads as TGCGCCAGCAGCTTCGCCGACAGGGCCCCGATTCAGTACTTC. It is translated as CASSFADRAPIQYF.

This clonotype was counted only a few times. The chain recombines TRBV29-1 with TRBJ1-1, with D tentatively TRBD1 (6 bases). V lost 7 bases to trimming and J lost 0 bases, with 9 bases between them. This CDR3 has 12 amino acids. Germline lookup yields CDR1 SQVTM and CDR2 ANQGSEA. The CDR3 nucleotides read TGCAGCGCGGGACACATGAACACTGAAGCTTTCTTT. It yields the protein CSAGHMNTEAFF.

This clonotype was seen at least ten times. V gene TRBV7-9 combines with J gene TRBJ2-1; maybe TRBD2 (6 bases). The germline V gene encodes CDR1 SEHNR and CDR2 FQNEAQ (reference sequence). The CDR3 is made up of 13 amino acids. Trimming removed 6 bases at V and 3 bases at J, with 9 bases between. The DNA for the CDR3 is TGTGCCAGCAGTAGCGGACTCTACAATGAGCAGTTCTTC. Protein product: CASSSGLYNEQFF.

This clonotype was detected only a few times. The chain links TRBV29-1 to TRBJ2-1; D is unresolved. Deletions cut 0 bases from V and 7 bases from J, with 19 bases between. The germline V gene encodes CDR1 SQVTM and CDR2 ANQGSEA. This CDR3 has 16 amino acids. CDR3 coding DNA: TGCAGCGTTGAAGATGGGATCCGGCGGCCGCGGAATGAGCAGTTCTTC. This codes for CSVEDGIRRPRNEQFF.

This chain uses TRBV5-1 with TRBJ2-1; D is possibly TRBD1 (5 bases). The CDR3 runs to 13 residues. The ends were cut back, 8 bases at V and 4 bases at J, with 13 bases in the middle. The germline V gene encodes CDR1 SGHRS and CDR2 YFSETQ. CDR3 sequence: CASRETDYNEQFF. The CDR3 nucleotides are TGCGCCAGTAGAGAGACAGATTACAATGAGCAGTTCTTC.

The J gene is TRBJ2-4, the V gene TRBV4-2, with D possibly being TRBD2 (5 bases). V was trimmed by 0 bases and J by 6 bases, leaving 12 bases between them. This CDR3 is 15 amino acids long. The germline CDR1 and CDR2 sequences are LGHNA and YNFKEQ. CDR3 residues: CASSQEGGLRNIQYF. CDR3 nucleotides: TGTGCCAGCAGCCAAGAAGGAGGTCTTCGAAACATTCAGTACTTC.

The CDR3 loop reads CSGDRGSYNEQFF. The DNA of the CDR3 is TGCAGCGGGGACAGGGGCTCCTACAATGAGCAGTTCTTC. V gene TRBV29-1 combines with J gene TRBJ2-1, with 10 bases lining up with TRBD1. This CDR3 region has 13 residues. V was pared by 7 bases and J by 0 bases, with 0 bases of the junction left unmatched. The V gene's germline CDR1 is SQVTM and CDR2 ANQGSEA.

The chain combines TRBV15 with TRBJ2-5; no definite D call. The CDR3 has 16 amino acids. V lost 1 base and J 4 bases, leaving 16 bases between the germline ends. The germline gives CDR1 LNHNV, CDR2 YYDKDF (reference sequence). CDR3 sequence (DNA): TGTGCCACCAGCAGAGTAAAGCCAATTAGTAGAGAGACCCAGTACTTC. Its protein product is CATSRVKPISRETQYF.

The rearrangement joins TRBV6-6 to TRBJ2-7, with 8 bases fitting TRBD1. The germline V gene has CDR1 MNHNY and CDR2 SVGAGI (reference sequence). Germline trimming cut 4 bases from V and 6 bases from J; bases unmatched to any gene: 8. This CDR3 region has 14 residues. CDR3 region: CASSLTGVLVEQYF. The CDR3 coding sequence is TGTGCCAGCAGTTTGACAGGGGTACTCGTCGAGCAGTACTTC.

This clonotype has more than one count but fewer than ten. The chain has TRBV12-3 or TRBV12-4 and TRBJ1-2; D not certain. There are 13 residues in the CDR3. The V and J ends lost 1 base and 6 bases respectively, with 9 bases between them. CDR3 DNA: TGTGCCAGCAGTTTAGGGGGTGTGGATGGCTACACCTTC. Translated: CASSLGGVDGYTF.

This clonotype was detected only a few times. This chain connects TRBV27 to TRBJ1-2, with D possibly being TRBD1 (5 bases). The germline V gene encodes CDR1 MNHEY and CDR2 SMNVEV (reference sequence). This CDR3 has 15 residues. V was clipped by 6 bases and J by 4 bases, with 18 bases between them. DNA for the CDR3: TGTGCCAGCAGCCCCGTCCCGGGACCGGCCTATGGCTACACCTTC. Protein: CASSPVPGPAYGYTF.

The chain employs TRBV7-9 and TRBJ1-2, with a tentative D call TRBD1 (6 bases). Between the trimmed V and J ends, which lost 8 bases and 0 bases, there was a span of 19 bases. The germline V gene encodes CDR1 SEHNR and CDR2 FQNEAQ (reference sequence). The CDR3 sequence is 16 residues long. The CDR3 protein is CASLRAIGGSNYGYTF. CDR3 nucleotide sequence: TGTGCCAGCCTTCGGGCAATAGGGGGATCTAACTATGGCTACACCTTC.

The J gene is TRBJ2-1, the V gene TRBV7-3, with D possibly being TRBD1 or TRBD2 (6 bases each). Germline V gives CDR1 SGHTA, CDR2 FQGTGA. V lost 5 bases and J 4 bases, leaving 15 bases between the germline ends. The CDR3 covers 15 residues. The CDR3 loop is CASSPWGAGYNEQFF. The CDR3 region has the DNA TGTGCCAGCAGCCCATGGGGGGCGGGATACAATGAGCAGTTCTTC.

The chain carries TRBV7-9 and TRBJ2-5, with D uncertain. Germline V gene sequence: CDR1 SEHNR, CDR2 FQNEAQ (reference sequence). This CDR3 has 12 amino acids. V lost 1 base, J lost 6 bases, and 6 bases lay in between. This chain's CDR3 is CASSLDGKTQYF. CDR3 nucleotides: TGTGCCAGCAGCTTAGATGGGAAGACCCAGTACTTC.

V and J are TRBV27 and TRBJ2-1; D call uncertain. The V gene lost 5 bases and the J gene lost 0 bases, with 20 bases spanning the gap. CDR3 length equals 18 residues. Germline CDR1 and CDR2: MNHEY and SMNVEV (reference sequence). The CDR3 sequence: CASSRGDGAISSYNEQFF. In nucleotides, the CDR3 is TGTGCCAGCAGTCGCGGCGACGGAGCCATCAGCTCCTACAATGAGCAGTTCTTC.

This clonotype has a handful of counts. The rearrangement uses TRBV6-6 and TRBJ2-7, with 9 bases identical to TRBD2. This CDR3 comprises 14 residues. The trim removed 5 bases at V and 9 bases at J, leaving 11 bases unmatched. The germline CDR1 and CDR2 sequences are MNHNY and SVGAGI (reference sequence). CDR3 DNA sequence: TGTGCCAGCAGTACCAAGGGGACTAGCATCGGGCAGTACTTC. This encodes CASSTKGTSIGQYF.

The V and J genes are TRBV15 and TRBJ1-1, with D tentatively TRBD1 (6 bases). CDR1 is LNHNV and CDR2 is YYDKDF in the germline V gene (reference sequence). V lost 0 bases, J lost 7 bases, and 15 bases lay in between. This CDR3 comprises 15 residues. CDR3 in amino acids: CATSRDMGGQSEAFF. CDR3 sequence (DNA): TGTGCCACCAGCAGAGATATGGGGGGCCAGAGTGAAGCTTTCTTT.

DNA of the CDR3: TGTGCCAGCAGCGCAGGACCAGCCGTCTACGAGCAGTACTTC. Protein sequence: CASSAGPAVYEQYF. The V call is TRBV11-2, the J call TRBJ2-7; unclear D gene. Per germline, CDR1 SGHAT and CDR2 FQNNGV. V shed 5 bases and J shed 3 bases, with 14 bases lying between them. The CDR3 sequence is 14 residues long. The full variable domain, with the rest looked up from reference TRBV11-2 and TRBJ2-7, is EAGVAQSPRYKIIEKRQSVAFWCNPISGHATLYWYQQILGQGPKLLIQFQNNGVVDDSQLPKDRFSAERLKGVDSTLKIQPAKLEDSAVYLCASSAGPAVYEQYFGPGTRLTVT.

This clonotype was detected only a few times. The chain combines TRBV28 with TRBJ2-1; perhaps TRBD1 as D (6 bases). V lost 8 bases, J lost 0 bases, and 11 bases lay in between. CDR1 and CDR2 from the germline V gene are MDHEN and SYDVKM. The CDR3 consists of 14 residues. In DNA, the CDR3 is TGTGCCAGCGGGGGCGCAAACTCCTACAATGAGCAGTTCTTC. Translating it yields CASGGANSYNEQFF.